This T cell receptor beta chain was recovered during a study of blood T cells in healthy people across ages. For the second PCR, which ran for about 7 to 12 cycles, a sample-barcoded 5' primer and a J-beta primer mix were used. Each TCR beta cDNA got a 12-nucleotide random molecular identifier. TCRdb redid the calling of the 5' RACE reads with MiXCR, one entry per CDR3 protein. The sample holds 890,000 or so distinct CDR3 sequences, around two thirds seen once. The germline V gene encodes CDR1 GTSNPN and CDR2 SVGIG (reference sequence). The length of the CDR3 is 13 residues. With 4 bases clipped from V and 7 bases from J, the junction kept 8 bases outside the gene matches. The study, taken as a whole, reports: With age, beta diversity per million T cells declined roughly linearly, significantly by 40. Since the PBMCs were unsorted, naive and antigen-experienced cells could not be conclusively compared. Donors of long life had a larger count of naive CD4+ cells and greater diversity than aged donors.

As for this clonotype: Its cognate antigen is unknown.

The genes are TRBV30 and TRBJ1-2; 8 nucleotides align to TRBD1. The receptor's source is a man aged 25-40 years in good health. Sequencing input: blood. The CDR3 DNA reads TGTGCCTGGACACTTAGGGGACAGGCTGGCTACACCTTC. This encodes CAWTLRGQAGYTF.